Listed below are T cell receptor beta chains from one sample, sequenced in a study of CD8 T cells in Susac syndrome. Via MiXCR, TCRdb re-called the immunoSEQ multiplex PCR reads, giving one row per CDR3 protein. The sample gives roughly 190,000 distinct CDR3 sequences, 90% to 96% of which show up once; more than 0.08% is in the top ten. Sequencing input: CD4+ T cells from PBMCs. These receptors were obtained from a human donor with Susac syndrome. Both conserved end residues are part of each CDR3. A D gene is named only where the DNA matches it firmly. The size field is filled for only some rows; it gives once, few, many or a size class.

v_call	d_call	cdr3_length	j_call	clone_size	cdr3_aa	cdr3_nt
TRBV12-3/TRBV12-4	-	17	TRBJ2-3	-	CASSKGTLTHNTDTQYF	TGTGCCAGCTCAAAGGGGACTCTCACTCACAACACAGATACGCAGTATTTT
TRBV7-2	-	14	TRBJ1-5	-	CASSLDGTNQPQHF	TGTGCCAGCAGCTTAGATGGGACGAATCAGCCCCAGCATTTT
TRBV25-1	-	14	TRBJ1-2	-	CASSETPAIYGYTF	TGTGCCAGCAGTGAAACCCCCGCCATCTATGGCTACACCTTC
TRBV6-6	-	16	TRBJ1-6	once	CASSYSSAGDNSPLHF	TGTGCCAGCAGTTACTCCTCAGCGGGAGATAATTCACCCCTCCACTTT
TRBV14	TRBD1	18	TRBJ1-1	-	CASSQNPGQGLGTTEAFF	TGTGCCAGCAGCCAAAATCCGGGACAGGGGTTAGGTACAACTGAAGCTTTCTTT
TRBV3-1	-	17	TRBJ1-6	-	CASSQAESRGLHSPLHF	TGTGCCAGCAGCCAGGCGGAGAGTCGCGGCCTTCATTCACCCCTCCACTTT
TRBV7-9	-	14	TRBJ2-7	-	CASSFLQSSYEQYF	TGTGCCAGCAGCTTTCTTCAGAGCTCCTACGAGCAGTACTTC
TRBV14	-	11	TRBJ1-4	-	CASEVNEKLFF	TGTGCCAGCGAAGTTAATGAAAAACTGTTTTTT
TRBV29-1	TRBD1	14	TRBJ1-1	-	CSVRRDRENTEAFF	TGCAGCGTCCGCCGGGACAGAGAGAACACTGAAGCTTTCTTT
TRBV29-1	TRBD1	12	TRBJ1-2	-	CSGRQGDYGYTF	TGCAGCGGACGACAGGGAGACTATGGCTACACCTTC
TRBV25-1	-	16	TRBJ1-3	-	CASSDRRTDSGNTIYF	TGTGCCAGCAGTGATCGCAGGACAGACTCTGGAAACACCATATATTTT
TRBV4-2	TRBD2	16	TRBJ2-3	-	CASSLKSGGGTDTQYF	TGTGCCAGCAGCCTAAAGAGCGGGGGGGGCACAGATACGCAGTATTTT
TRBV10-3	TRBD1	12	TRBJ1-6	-	CAIRGQDSPLHF	TGTGCCATCAGAGGACAGGATTCACCCCTCCACTTT
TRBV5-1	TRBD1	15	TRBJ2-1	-	CASSSGQGEYNEQFF	TGCGCCAGCAGCTCCGGACAGGGGGAATACAATGAGCAGTTCTTC
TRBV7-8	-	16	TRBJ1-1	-	CASSLGFSAGAESAFF	TGTGCCAGCAGCTTAGGGTTTTCGGCAGGGGCTGAGTCGGCTTTCTTT
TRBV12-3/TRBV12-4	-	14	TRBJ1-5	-	CASSFQGTYQPQHF	TGTGCCAGCAGTTTTCAGGGGACCTATCAGCCCCAGCATTTT
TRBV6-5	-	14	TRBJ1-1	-	CASSHNPLQHEAFF	TGTGCCAGCAGCCATAATCCCCTGCAGCATGAAGCTTTCTTT
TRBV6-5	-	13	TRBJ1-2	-	CASSLDTDYGYTF	TGTGCCAGCAGTCTCGACACCGACTATGGCTACACCTTC
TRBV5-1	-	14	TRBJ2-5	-	CASSLIGRGETQYF	TGCGCCAGCAGCTTGATTGGCAGGGGTGAGACCCAGTACTTC
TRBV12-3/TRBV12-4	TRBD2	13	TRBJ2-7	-	CASRVSGVGEQYF	TGTGCCAGCCGAGTTAGCGGGGTCGGAGAGCAGTACTTC
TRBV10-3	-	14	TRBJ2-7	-	CAISDSGSIYEQYF	TGTGCCATCAGTGACTCTGGCAGCATCTACGAGCAGTACTTC
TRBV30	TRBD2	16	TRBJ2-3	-	CAWSNRGTSGVDTQYF	TGTGCCTGGAGCAATAGGGGAACCAGCGGGGTAGATACGCAGTATTTT
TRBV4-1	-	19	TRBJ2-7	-	CASSQDLSVQGHFSYEQYF	TGCGCCAGCAGCCAAGATCTTTCAGTGCAGGGACACTTCTCCTACGAGCAGTACTTC
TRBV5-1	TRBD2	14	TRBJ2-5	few	CASSLEGLASTQYF	TGCGCCAGCAGCTTGGAGGGACTAGCATCGACCCAGTACTTC
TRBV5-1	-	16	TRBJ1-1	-	CASSLESGGAGGEAFF	TGCGCCAGCAGCTTGGAAAGCGGCGGGGCGGGAGGTGAAGCTTTCTTT
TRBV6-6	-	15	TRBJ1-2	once	CASISGGTAQYGYTF	TGTGCCAGCATCAGTGGGGGGACCGCTCAATATGGCTACACCTTC
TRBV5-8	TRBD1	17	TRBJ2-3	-	CASSRVRQGPRTDTQYF	TGTGCCAGCAGTAGAGTCCGACAGGGACCTCGCACAGATACGCAGTATTTT
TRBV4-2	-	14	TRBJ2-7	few	CASSQGGSVHEQYF	TGTGCCAGCAGCCAAGGTGGGAGTGTCCACGAGCAGTACTTC
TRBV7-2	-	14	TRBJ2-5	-	CASSQRGVAGTQYF	TGTGCCAGCAGCCAAAGGGGGGTGGCGGGGACCCAGTACTTC
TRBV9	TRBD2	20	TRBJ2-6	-	CASSVVPAGAQGTGANVLTF	TGTGCCAGCAGCGTAGTGCCAGCGGGGGCGCAAGGGACTGGGGCCAACGTCCTGACTTTC
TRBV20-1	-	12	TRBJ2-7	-	CSASPDSYEQYF	TGCAGTGCCAGCCCGGACAGCTACGAGCAGTACTTC
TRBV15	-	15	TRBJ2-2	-	CATSRALTGTGELFF	TGTGCCACCAGCAGAGCCCTAACAGGGACCGGGGAGCTGTTTTTT
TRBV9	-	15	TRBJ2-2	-	CASRRKTGLTGELFF	TGTGCCAGCAGACGGAAAACCGGGCTCACCGGGGAGCTGTTTTTT
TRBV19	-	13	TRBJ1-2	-	CASSRRQVYGYTF	TGTGCCAGTAGCCGCAGACAGGTCTATGGCTACACCTTC
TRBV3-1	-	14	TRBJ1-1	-	CASSRGHMNTEAFF	TGTGCCAGCAGCCGAGGACATATGAACACTGAAGCTTTCTTT
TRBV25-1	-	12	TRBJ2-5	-	CATRQVGETQYF	TGTGCCACGCGACAGGTCGGAGAGACCCAGTACTTC
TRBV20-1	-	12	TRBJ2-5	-	CSARLSVETQYF	TGCAGTGCTAGATTAAGTGTGGAGACCCAGTACTTC
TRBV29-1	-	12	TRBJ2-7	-	CSARENRDEQYF	TGCAGCGCCCGGGAAAACAGGGACGAGCAGTACTTC
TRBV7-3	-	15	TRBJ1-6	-	CASRPDRSTESPLHF	TGTGCCAGTCGTCCCGATCGATCGACGGAATCACCCCTCCACTTT
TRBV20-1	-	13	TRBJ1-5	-	CSASPDRRQPQHF	TGCAGTGCTAGCCCAGACAGACGTCAGCCCCAGCATTTT
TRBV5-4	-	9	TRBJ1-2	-	CASSPDYTF	TGTGCCAGCAGCCCCGACTACACCTTC
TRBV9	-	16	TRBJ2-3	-	CASSARGRGNSDTQYF	TGTGCCAGCAGCGCAAGGGGCAGGGGTAATTCAGATACGCAGTATTTT
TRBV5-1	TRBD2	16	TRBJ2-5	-	CASSLGSGGTQETQYF	TGCGCCAGCAGCTTGGGTAGCGGGGGAACCCAAGAGACCCAGTACTTC
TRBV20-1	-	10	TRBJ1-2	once	CSAQENGYTF	TGCAGTGCTCAGGAGAATGGCTACACCTTC
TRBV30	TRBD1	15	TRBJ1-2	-	CAWTHLQGIAYGYTF	TGTGCCTGGACCCACCTACAGGGGATTGCCTATGGCTACACCTTC
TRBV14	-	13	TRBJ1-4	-	CASSQDLHEKLFF	TGTGCCAGCAGCCAAGATCTACACGAAAAACTGTTTTTT
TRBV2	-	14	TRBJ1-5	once	CASSGGLNNQPQHF	TGTGCCAGCAGTGGTGGACTGAACAATCAGCCCCAGCATTTT
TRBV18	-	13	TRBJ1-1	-	CASSPTENTEAFF	TGTGCCAGCTCACCGACAGAGAACACTGAAGCTTTCTTT
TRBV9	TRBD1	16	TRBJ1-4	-	CASSVLPGQGAEKLFF	TGTGCCAGCAGCGTACTCCCGGGACAGGGGGCTGAAAAACTGTTTTTT
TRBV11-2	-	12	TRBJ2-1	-	CASSKFVKEQFF	TGTGCCAGCAGCAAGTTCGTTAAGGAGCAGTTCTTC
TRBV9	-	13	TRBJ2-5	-	CASSVAVRETQYF	TGTGCCAGCAGCGTAGCCGTTCGAGAGACCCAGTACTTC
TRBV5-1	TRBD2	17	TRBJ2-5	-	CASSFGSAGGSQETQYF	TGCGCCAGCAGCTTCGGGTCCGCGGGGGGCTCCCAAGAGACCCAGTACTTC